These 5 T cell receptor beta chains were sequenced from one sample in a study of regulatory T cells in long-lasting Graves disease. Both iRepertoire HTBI primers and Arm-PCR of CDR3 regions were used to build the TCR beta libraries. TCRdb independently ran MiXCR on the multiplex PCR reads; one entry per CDR3 protein. The sample shows roughly 560,000 distinct CDR3 sequences, about 16% of them seen only once. Time point: newly diagnosed GD, antithyroid drugs for less than 3 months. Making the TCR library involved RNA that had been extracted from PBMCs. These data were likewise used in another study, on T cells in Graves' hyperthyroidism and ophthalmopathy.

Specimen: peripheral blood mononuclear cells (PBMCs), collected at new diagnosis, from a patient treated with antithyroid drugs. These receptors were obtained from a middle-aged woman with Graves disease.

This clonotype was seen ten or more times. The chain joins TRBV27 to TRBJ2-7, with a tentative D call TRBD2 (6 bases). The CDR3 sequence is 13 residues long. V dropped 6 bases and J dropped 0 bases, with 9 bases sitting between them. Germline lookup yields CDR1 MNHEY and CDR2 SMNVEV (reference sequence). The CDR3 is CASSWGVSYEQYF. As DNA, the CDR3 is TGTGCCAGCAGCTGGGGGGTCTCCTACGAGCAGTACTTC.

This clonotype was observed a handful of times. J is TRBJ2-1 and V is TRBV20-1, with 8 bases identical to TRBD2. This CDR3 is 14 amino acids long. V lost 6 bases, J lost 2 bases, and 6 bases stayed unmatched. The germline gives CDR1 DFQATT, CDR2 SNEGSKA (reference sequence). As DNA, the CDR3 is TGCAGTGCCCAAAAGCGGGGGCCCTACAATGAGCAGTTCTTC. It codes for CSAQKRGPYNEQFF.

The chain joins TRBV19 to TRBJ1-1; D possibly corresponds to TRBD1 (5 bases). The V and J ends lost 7 bases and 3 bases respectively, with 24 bases between them. Germline values: CDR1 LNHDA, CDR2 SQIVND (reference sequence). CDR3 length: 17 amino acids. CDR3: CASIPPGWGASHTEAFF. In DNA form, the CDR3 reads TGTGCCAGTATCCCCCCGGGATGGGGCGCGTCGCACACTGAAGCTTTCTTT. The entire variable domain, with the rest obtained from reference TRBV19 and TRBJ1-1, is as follows: DGGITQSPKYLFRKEGQNVTLSCEQNLNHDAMYWYRQDPGQGLRLIYYSQIVNDFQKGDIAEGYSVSREKKESFPLTVTSAQKNPTAFYLCASIPPGWGASHTEAFFGQGTRLTVV.

CDR3 sequence: CATSDLKQGRSYNEQFF. In DNA form, the CDR3 reads TGTGCCACCAGTGATTTAAAGCAGGGAAGGTCCTACAATGAGCAGTTCTTC. The chain carries TRBV24-1 and TRBJ2-1, with D possibly matching TRBD1 (5 bases). V shed 1 base and J shed 1 base, with 13 bases lying between them. CDR1 and CDR2 (germline): KGHDR, SFDVKD. The CDR3 consists of 17 residues.

This clonotype appeared many times. The chain employs TRBV6-1 and TRBJ1-5; D gene unclear. The V gene's germline CDR1 is MNHNS and CDR2 SASEGT. The CDR3 is 13 residues long. V lost 1 base, J lost 7 bases, and 8 bases lay in between. In DNA form, the CDR3 reads TGTGCCAGCAGTGAAGTACGGGGACAGCCCCAGCATTTT. Its protein is CASSEVRGQPQHF.